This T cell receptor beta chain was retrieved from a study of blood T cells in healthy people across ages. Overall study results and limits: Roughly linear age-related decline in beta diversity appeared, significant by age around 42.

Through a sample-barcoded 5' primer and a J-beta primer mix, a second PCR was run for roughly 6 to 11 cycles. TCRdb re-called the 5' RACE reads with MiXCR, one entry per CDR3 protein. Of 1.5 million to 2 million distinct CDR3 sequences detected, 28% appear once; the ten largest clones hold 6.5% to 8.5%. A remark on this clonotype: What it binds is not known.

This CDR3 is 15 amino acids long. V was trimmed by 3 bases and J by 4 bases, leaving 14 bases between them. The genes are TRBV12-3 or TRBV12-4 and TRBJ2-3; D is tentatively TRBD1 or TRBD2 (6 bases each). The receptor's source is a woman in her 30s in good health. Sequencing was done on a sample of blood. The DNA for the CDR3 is TGTGCCAGCAGTTTTGTGGGGGGCCAATCAGATACGCAGTATTTT. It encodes CASSFVGGQSDTQYF.